The clone carrying this T cell receptor (beta chain) was seen only a few times. What it binds is not known. V was pared by 4 bases and J by 14 bases, with 15 bases between. The CDR3 is 12 residues long. The germline V gene has CDR1 SEHNR and CDR2 FQNEAQ (reference sequence). The data were taken from a study of beta chain features in type 1 diabetes. Study-wide findings and caveats: HLA influence on TCRB rearrangement stayed unresolved here. A possible short-template PCR bias applies equally to patients and controls. TCRB CDR3 length was moderately but significantly reduced in all four CD4+ subsets of Type 1 diabetes patients. More deletions and fewer insertions at VDJ junctions were seen in type 1 diabetes patients.

As every portion of the isolated RNA was reverse transcribed, the sequencing read expressed TCRB transcripts. Naive, central memory and regulatory T cell samples averaged about 3.57 million reads. This table comes from immunoSEQ multiplex PCR, and its TCRdb copy is limited to in-frame clones, with some not included. The profile covers some 660,000 clones, with more than 13% appearing a single time and 0.04% taken by the ten largest. The chain couples TRBV7-9 to TRBJ2-1, with TRBD1 as a possible D gene (5 bases). The sequence was collected from a man younger than 35 with type 1 diabetes. The sequencing sample was made of naive CD4+ T cells from blood. The CDR3 nucleotides read TGTGCCAGCAGCTCCCCCCCGACAGCCGAGTTCTTC. Translation: CASSSPPTAEFF.